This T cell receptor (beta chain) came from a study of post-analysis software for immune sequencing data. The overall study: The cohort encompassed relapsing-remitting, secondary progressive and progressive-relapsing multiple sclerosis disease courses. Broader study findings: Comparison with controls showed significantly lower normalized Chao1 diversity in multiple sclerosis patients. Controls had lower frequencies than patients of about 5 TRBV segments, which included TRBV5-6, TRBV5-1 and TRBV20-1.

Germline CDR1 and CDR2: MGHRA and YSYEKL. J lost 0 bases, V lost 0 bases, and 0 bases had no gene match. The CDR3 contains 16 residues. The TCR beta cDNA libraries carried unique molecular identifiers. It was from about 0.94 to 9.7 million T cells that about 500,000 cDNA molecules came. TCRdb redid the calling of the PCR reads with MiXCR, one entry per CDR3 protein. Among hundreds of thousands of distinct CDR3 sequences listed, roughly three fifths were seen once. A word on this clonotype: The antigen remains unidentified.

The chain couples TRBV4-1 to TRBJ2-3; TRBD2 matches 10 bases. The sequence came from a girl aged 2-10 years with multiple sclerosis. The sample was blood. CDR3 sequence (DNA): TGCGCCAGCAGCCAAGAACTAGCGGGGAGCACAGATACGCAGTATTTT. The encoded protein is CASSQELAGSTDTQYF.